This entry lists 20 T cell receptor beta chains sequenced from one sample in a study of blood T cell repertoires in COVID-19. Only in-frame clones appear in the TCRdb table, and some are missing; sequencing was by immunoSEQ multiplex PCR. This sample has approximately 140,000 clones, with 85% found just once. Input material: peripheral blood. These receptors all stem from a woman aged 40 to 50 with active or convalescent COVID-19.

CDR3 sequence (DNA): TGTGCCAGCAGCCGCAGATCAAGCGCAGATACGCAGTATTTT. Translating gives CASSRRSSADTQYF. The chain links TRBV7-2 to TRBJ2-3; D is uncertain. The CDR3 sequence is 14 residues long. Trimming removed 5 bases at V and 4 bases at J, with 13 bases between. Germline V gene sequence: CDR1 SGHTA, CDR2 FQGNSA.

The genes are TRBV10-3 and TRBJ2-7; TRBD1 might be the D (6 bases). Germline values: CDR1 ENHRY, CDR2 SYGVKD. Trimming took 5 bases from V and 6 from J, leaving 11 bases between them. The length of the CDR3 is 12 residues. In DNA, the CDR3 is TGTGCCATCAGTCCGGTAGGGGGCGAGCAGTACTTC. Translation gives CAISPVGGEQYF.

The rearrangement joins TRBV6-1 to TRBJ1-2; a weak D match, TRBD1 (6 bases). V dropped 3 bases and J dropped 4 bases, with 12 bases sitting between them. The germline CDR1 and CDR2 sequences are MNHNS and SASEGT. The length of the CDR3 is 14 residues. CDR3 amino acids: CASSEAGEIYGYTF. CDR3 DNA sequence: TGTGCCAGCAGTGAGGCAGGGGAGATCTATGGCTACACCTTC.

CDR3 region: CASRPSGGASTDTQYF. CDR3 nucleotides: TGCGCCAGCAGACCTAGCGGGGGGGCCAGTACAGATACGCAGTATTTT. The chain carries TRBV5-1 and TRBJ2-3, with 12 bases matching TRBD2. Losses at the gene ends were 5 bases for V and 3 bases for J; bases not matched to a gene: 7. CDR1 is SGHRS and CDR2 is YFSETQ in the germline V gene. This CDR3 region has 16 residues.

V is TRBV9 and J is TRBJ2-3, with D perhaps TRBD2 (6 bases). The ends were cut back, 2 bases at V and 2 bases at J, with 15 bases in the middle. The CDR3 extends over 16 amino acids. Germline CDR1 reads SGDLS; CDR2 reads YYNGEE. The CDR3 here is CASSVSLRDLTDTQYF. Written as DNA, the CDR3 is TGTGCCAGCAGCGTCAGTCTGCGGGACCTCACAGATACGCAGTATTTT.

The chain combines TRBV4-2 with TRBJ1-3, with no clear D. The CDR3 is 12 amino acids. CDR1 LGHNA and CDR2 YNFKEQ come from the germline V gene. The V end was cut by 4 bases, the J end by 4 bases, with 5 bases between. The CDR3 region has the DNA TGTGCCAGCAGCCTCCAGGGAAACACCATATATTTT. Translation: CASSLQGNTIYF.

V usage is TRBV30 and J usage is TRBJ1-5; D is perhaps TRBD1 (6 bases). V was pared by 3 bases and J by 0 bases, with 15 bases between. CDR3 size: 16 residues. Germline V gives CDR1 GTSNPN, CDR2 SVGIG (reference sequence). CDR3 sequence reads: CAWSPRQAYSNQPQHF. Written as DNA, the CDR3 is TGTGCCTGGAGCCCTAGACAGGCTTATAGCAATCAGCCCCAGCATTTT. Filled out from reference TRBV30 and TRBJ1-5, the complete variable domain reads SQTIHQWPATLVQPVGSPLSLECTVEGTSNPNLYWYRQAAGRGLQLLFYSVGIGQISSEVPQNLSASRPQDRQFILSSKKLLLSDSGFYLCAWSPRQAYSNQPQHFGDGTRLSIL.

The CDR3 is CASSLSGASSYEQYF. As DNA, the CDR3 is TGCGCCAGCAGCTTGAGTGGGGCTAGCTCCTACGAGCAGTACTTC. V usage is TRBV5-1 and J usage is TRBJ2-7; the D gene is possibly TRBD1 (5 bases). The ends were cut back, 1 base at V and 0 bases at J, with 11 bases in the middle. This CDR3 has 15 amino acids. The germline V gene has CDR1 SGHRS and CDR2 YFSETQ.

The chain combines TRBV4-1 with TRBJ2-7, with 7 bases that match TRBD1. Trimming at V came to 0 bases and at J to 1 base, leaving 15 bases not matched to a gene. Germline V CDR1 and CDR2: MGHRA, YSYEKL. CDR3 length: 19 residues. CDR3 DNA sequence: TGCGCCAGCAGCCAAGATGCTGCGAGGACAGGCACTCCATCCTACGAGCAGTACTTC. Its translation is CASSQDAARTGTPSYEQYF.

The chain combines TRBV28 with TRBJ2-7; D gene uncertain. The V end was cut by 7 bases, the J end by 2 bases, with 15 bases between. The CDR3 spans 14 residues. Germline CDR1 MDHEN, CDR2 SYDVKM. Here the CDR3 reads CASIPHPSAYEQYF. The CDR3 bases are TGTGCCAGCATTCCACACCCCTCCGCCTACGAGCAGTACTTC.

The V call is TRBV20-1, the J call TRBJ2-1; 9 bases line up with TRBD1. V trimming: 6 bases; J trimming: 12 bases; junction bases outside the gene matches: 6. The CDR3 sequence is 11 residues long. Germline assignment: CDR1 DFQATT and CDR2 SNEGSKA (reference sequence). CDR3 sequence reads: CSASTGGSQFF. CDR3 nucleotides: TGCAGTGCATCCACAGGGGGCTCGCAGTTCTTC.

This sequence joins TRBV10-3 and TRBJ1-5, with D perhaps TRBD1 (5 bases). The CDR3 loop spans 15 amino acids. Germline loops: CDR1 ENHRY, CDR2 SYGVKD. Deletions cut 0 bases from V and 4 bases from J, with 10 bases between. Written as DNA, the CDR3 is TGTGCCATCAGTGAGTCGAGTAGGGGAAATCAGCCCCAGCATTTT. Amino acid sequence: CAISESSRGNQPQHF.

This clone was recorded only once. The chain carries TRBV11-2 and TRBJ2-7; D not resolved. Germline V gene sequence: CDR1 SGHAT, CDR2 FQNNGV. The CDR3 sequence is 11 residues long. V lost 4 bases and J lost 5, with 6 bases in between. CDR3 in amino acids: CASSSVDEQYF. Written as DNA, the CDR3 is TGTGCCAGCAGCTCAGTCGACGAGCAGTACTTC. Based on the CDR3 plus reference TRBV11-2 and TRBJ2-7, the full variable domain is EAGVAQSPRYKIIEKRQSVAFWCNPISGHATLYWYQQILGQGPKLLIQFQNNGVVDDSQLPKDRFSAERLKGVDSTLKIQPAKLEDSAVYLCASSSVDEQYFGPGTRLTVT.

This clone was picked up one time. The chain links TRBV14 to TRBJ2-3; the D is unclear. CDR1 and CDR2 (germline): SGHDN, FVKESK. V lost 2 bases, J lost 1 base, and 7 bases lay in between. CDR3 length equals 14 residues. CDR3 sequence: CASSQFFRTDTQYF. Here the CDR3 DNA reads TGTGCCAGCAGCCAATTCTTCCGCACAGATACGCAGTATTTT.

This clone turned up a few times. J is TRBJ1-2 and V is TRBV5-8; 10 bases fit TRBD1. There are 14 residues in the CDR3. Germline values: CDR1 SGHTS, CDR2 YDEGEE. V lost 5 bases, J lost 8 bases, and 9 bases stayed unmatched. The CDR3 sequence: CASRTTGGMGGYTF. The CDR3 nucleotides are TGTGCCAGCAGAACGACAGGGGGCATGGGGGGCTACACCTTC.

The chain carries TRBV21-1 and TRBJ1-4. TRBV21-1 counts as a pseudogene. The CDR3 sequence is 13 residues long. In DNA form, the CDR3 reads TGTGCCAGCCCTCGGTCGACTAATGAAAAACTGTTTTTT. Residues: CASPRSTNEKLFF.

This chain uses TRBV18 with TRBJ2-1; no firm D call. CDR3 length equals 17 residues. V gave up 1 base and J gave up 0 bases, with 13 bases separating them. Germline CDR1 and CDR2: KGHSH and LQKENI. The DNA for the CDR3 is TGTGCCAGCTCACCACGATCCCCGGTTTCCTCCTACAATGAGCAGTTCTTC. Translated: CASSPRSPVSSYNEQFF.

The chain carries TRBV24-1 and TRBJ2-1; 8 bases are a match to TRBD2. The J segment lost 2 bases and the V segment lost 5 bases, leaving 7 bases of the junction unmatched. Germline CDR1 KGHDR, CDR2 SFDVKD. CDR3 length: 16 residues. The CDR3 loop reads CATSGYTSGAYNEQFF. The CDR3 region has the DNA TGTGCCACCAGTGGCTACACTAGCGGAGCCTACAATGAGCAGTTCTTC.

This rearrangement joins TRBV6-4 to TRBJ2-4; 12 nucleotides line up with TRBD1. Germline CDR1 MRHNA, CDR2 SNTAGT. Trimming cost V 7 bases and J 2 bases; bases outside gene matches: 9. The CDR3 is 17 residues long. The CDR3 region has the DNA TGTGCCAGCACCGAAATGGGGGACAGGGGGCCCAAAAACATTCAGTACTTC. Its translation is CASTEMGDRGPKNIQYF.

The V gene is TRBV7-2, the J gene TRBJ1-2; no clear D. From germline, CDR1 is SGHTA and CDR2 FQGNSA. V was shortened by 2 bases and J by 8 bases, with 21 bases between the two germline ends. CDR3 length: 16 residues. The CDR3 sequence: CASSLIAGLIEEGYTF. DNA for the CDR3: TGTGCCAGCAGCTTAATCGCCGGACTGATCGAGGAGGGCTACACCTTC.